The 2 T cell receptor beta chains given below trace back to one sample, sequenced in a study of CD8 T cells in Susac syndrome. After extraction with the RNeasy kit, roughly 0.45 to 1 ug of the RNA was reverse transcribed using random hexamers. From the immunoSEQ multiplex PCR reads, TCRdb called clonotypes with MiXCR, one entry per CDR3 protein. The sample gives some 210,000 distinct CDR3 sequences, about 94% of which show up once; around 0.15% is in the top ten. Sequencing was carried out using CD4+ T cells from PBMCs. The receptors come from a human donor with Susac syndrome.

In DNA form, the CDR3 reads TGTGCCTGGAGCCAGGGGGCGGCGGGGTTTTACGAGCAGTACTTC. Amino acid sequence: CAWSQGAAGFYEQYF. This sequence joins TRBV30 and TRBJ2-7, with TRBD1 identical over 8 bases. Trimming removed 3 bases from V and 4 bases from J; junction bases left unmatched: 11. The CDR3 runs to 15 residues. Germline V CDR1 and CDR2: GTSNPN, SVGIG (reference sequence).

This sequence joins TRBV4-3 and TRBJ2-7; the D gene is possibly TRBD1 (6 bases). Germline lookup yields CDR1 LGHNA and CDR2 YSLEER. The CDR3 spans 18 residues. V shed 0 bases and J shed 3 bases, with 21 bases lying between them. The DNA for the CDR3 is TGCGCCAGCAGCCAAGACACGTATAGGTCAGGGGTTTTCTACGAGCAGTACTTC. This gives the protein CASSQDTYRSGVFYEQYF.